This TCR beta chain derives from a study of T-cell memory formation after mild COVID-19. Turning to the study itself: TCR clusters showed largely donor specificity.

The V end was cut by 6 bases, the J end by 1 base, with 15 bases between. This CDR3 comprises 15 residues. For this clonotype: Antigen unknown.

TCRdb analysed the 5' RACE reads with MiXCR anew, one entry per CDR3 protein. Here the sample spans some 150,000 distinct CDR3 sequences, approximately 6% being singletons. Findings of the study overall: Pre-infection memory contained some responding clones, which suggested that cross-reactive memory had joined.

The clonotype comes from an adult woman who had mild COVID-19 (a few samples of this study predate the infection). Cell type and time point are not known. The chain links TRBV12-3 or TRBV12-4 to TRBJ1-1, with no clear D. The sequencing sample was made of PBMCs or a T cell subset sorted from them (not recorded which). CDR3 bases: TGTGCCAGCAGCCAGTCCCCCTTGGGGAACACTGAAGCTTTCTTT. Residues: CASSQSPLGNTEAFF.